Shown below are 4 T cell receptor beta chains from a single sample sequenced in a study of chemoradiotherapy in HPV16-positive cancers. TCRdb keeps only in-frame clones here, not all; method: immunoSEQ multiplex PCR. The sample has tens of thousands of clones; around 86% are singletons. Sequences were derived from blood, sampled from a patient who underwent chemoradiotherapy. These receptors all stem from a human donor with HPV-associated anogenital cancer.

The genes are TRBV9 and TRBJ2-2, with D unclear. Trimming shortened V by 2 bases and J by 7 bases, and 9 bases separated the two germline ends. Germline CDR1 is SGDLS and CDR2 is YYNGEE. The CDR3 is made up of 13 amino acids. The CDR3 sequence is CASSVDQDGELFF. CDR3 nucleotide sequence: TGTGCCAGCAGCGTCGATCAGGACGGGGAGCTGTTTTTT.

The chain is built from TRBV5-6 and TRBJ1-6; TRBD1 agrees at 7 bases. This CDR3 comprises 14 residues. Germline CDR1 reads SGHDT; CDR2 reads YYEEEE. Trimming cost V 6 bases and J 9 bases; bases outside gene matches: 9. DNA for the CDR3: TGTGCCAGCACGTCCTACAGGGGAGCTTCACCCCTCCACTTT. Translated, it gives CASTSYRGASPLHF.

The V gene is TRBV11-2, the J gene TRBJ2-3; D is uncertain. V dropped 1 base and J dropped 2 bases, with 10 bases sitting between them. Germline CDR1 SGHAT, CDR2 FQNNGV. The CDR3 totals 15 residues. CDR3 protein: CASSLAGVVTDTQYF. CDR3 nucleotides: TGTGCCAGCAGCTTAGCAGGTGTGGTCACAGATACGCAGTATTTT.

J is TRBJ2-7 and V is TRBV4-3; D possibly corresponds to TRBD1 (6 bases). The V end lost 0 bases, the J end lost 3 bases, and 12 bases lay between the germline ends. The CDR3 has 15 residues. The germline CDR1 and CDR2 sequences are LGHNA and YSLEER. CDR3 sequence reads: CASSQERQGSYEQYF. The CDR3 bases are TGCGCCAGCAGCCAAGAGCGGCAGGGGAGCTACGAGCAGTACTTC.